The 7 T cell receptor beta chains below all came from one sample that was sequenced in a study of blood T cell repertoires in COVID-19. Here immunoSEQ multiplex PCR was the method, and the copy in TCRdb shows in-frame clones only, minus some. The table shows about 75,000 clones, with approximately 88% occurring only once. Sequenced: peripheral blood. The receptors were sampled from a woman between 45 and 60 years old with acute or convalescent COVID-19.

The chain employs TRBV5-1 and TRBJ2-2; 7 bases align to TRBD2. After removal of 3 bases from V and 5 bases from J, the junction contained 7 bases not matched to a gene. Germline CDR1 and CDR2: SGHRS and YFSETQ. This CDR3 is built from 15 residues. Here the CDR3 reads CASSYTSVGTGELFF. CDR3 sequence (DNA): TGCGCCAGCAGCTACACTAGCGTGGGTACCGGGGAGCTGTTTTTT.

The V gene is TRBV5-4, the J gene TRBJ2-3; D is uncertain. CDR1 SGHNT and CDR2 YYREEE come from the germline V gene (reference sequence). Trimming pared 4 bases from V and 3 bases from J, leaving 9 bases between. The CDR3 has 13 amino acids. The CDR3 loop reads CASSQYTTDTQYF. The DNA of the CDR3 is TGTGCCAGCAGCCAATATACAACAGATACGCAGTATTTT.

The genes are TRBV5-5 and TRBJ2-3; TRBD1 agrees at 8 bases. CDR1 is SGHKS and CDR2 is YYEKEE in the germline V gene (reference sequence). V shed 4 bases and J 0 bases; nucleotides not matched to a gene: 4. This CDR3 is built from 15 residues. CDR3 DNA: TGTGCCAGCAGCCCGAGGACAGGGAGCACAGATACGCAGTATTTT. Its translation is CASSPRTGSTDTQYF. Supplemented by reference TRBV5-5 and TRBJ2-3, the full variable domain reads DAGVTQSPTHLIKTRGQQVTLRCSPISGHKSVSWYQQVLGQGPQFIFQYYEKEERGRGNFPDRFSARQFPNYSSELNVNALLLGDSALYLCASSPRTGSTDTQYFGPGTRLTVL.

For this clone: Other DNA sequences from this sample encode an identical CDR3 as well. This chain joins TRBV5-1 and TRBJ2-7; D gene uncertain. Germline CDR1 SGHRS, CDR2 YFSETQ. This CDR3 comprises 12 residues. Trimming removed 4 bases from V and 0 bases from J, with 5 bases in between. CDR3 nucleotide sequence: TGCGCCAGCAGCACGGGCTCCTACGAGCAGTACTTC. Amino acid sequence: CASSTGSYEQYF. Variable domain in full (rest from reference TRBV5-1 and TRBJ2-7): KAGVTQTPRYLIKTRGQQVTLSCSPISGHRSVSWYQQTPGQGLQFLFEYFSETQRNKGNFPGRFSGRQFSNSRSEMNVSTLELGDSALYLCASSTGSYEQYFGPGTRLTVT.

The CDR3 bases are TGTGCCAGAAGCTCAGGGGAGTCTGGGGCCAACGTCCTGACTTTC. Protein: CARSSGESGANVLTF. The V gene is TRBV5-3, the J gene TRBJ2-6; a weak D match, TRBD1 (6 bases). TRBV5-3 is an ORF for which the function is uncertain. CDR3 length: 15 residues. The V and J ends lost 3 bases and 1 base respectively, with 8 bases between them.

The CDR3 here is CASRQADTGELFF. The CDR3 nucleotides are TGTGCCAGCAGGCAGGCCGACACCGGGGAGCTGTTTTTT. The chain couples TRBV3-1 (or the pseudogene TRBV3-2) to TRBJ2-2, with unresolved D. Germline V lookup: CDR1 LGHDT, CDR2 YNNKEL (reference sequence). This CDR3 comprises 13 residues. Trimming pared 6 bases from V and 3 bases from J, leaving 8 bases between.

This clone was seen just once. This rearrangement joins TRBV13 to TRBJ2-7; weak D call: TRBD2 (5 bases). In germline, CDR1 is PRHDT, CDR2 FYEKMQ (reference sequence). The CDR3 loop spans 13 amino acids. V was pared by 5 bases and J by 5 bases, with 13 bases between. CDR3 sequence reads: CASSVLYGNEQYF. The DNA for the CDR3 is TGTGCCAGCAGCGTTTTATACGGGAACGAGCAGTACTTC.